This T cell receptor beta chain stems from a study of T-cell reconstitution after alpha-beta-depleted transplantation in children. The authors prepared the TCRbeta library with unique molecular identifiers. TCRdb ran MiXCR on the PCR reads and lists one entry per CDR3 protein. The table includes around 400,000 distinct CDR3 sequences, roughly 20% detected once. This clonotype has more than one count but fewer than ten. The source of this sequence is a human donor who donated a stem cell graft to a child with acute myeloid leukemia. The sample in question was PBMCs from the stem cell graft donor, obtained from the stem cell graft.

CDR3 in amino acids: CASSLDQGPYNEQFF. DNA for the CDR3: TGTGCCAGCAGCTTAGACCAGGGCCCCTACAATGAGCAGTTCTTC. The chain couples TRBV7-8 to TRBJ2-1; D perhaps matches TRBD1 (5 bases). V dropped 1 base and J dropped 2 bases, with 9 bases sitting between them. There are 15 residues in the CDR3. The germline V gene encodes CDR1 SGHVS and CDR2 FQNEAQ.